This T cell receptor beta chain appears in the sequencing data of a study of control samples from healthy donors and cancer patients. Germline V CDR1 and CDR2: SGHDT, YYEEEE. This CDR3 has 15 residues. Trimming stripped 4 bases from V and 3 bases from J, with 16 bases between. TCRdb keeps only in-frame clones here, not all; method: immunoSEQ multiplex PCR. Counted here are roughly 58,000 clones, more than 75% occurring once; the ten biggest clones make up roughly 13%. The chain employs TRBV5-6 and TRBJ1-1, with a possible D match to TRBD1 (6 bases). The source of this sequence is a woman aged 60-70 years with lung cancer. The sample was PBMCs. The CDR3 loop is CASSAFGGLDTEAFF. The CDR3 bases are TGTGCCAGCAGCGCTTTCGGGGGCTTGGACACTGAAGCTTTCTTT. The complete variable domain, with remaining parts taken from reference TRBV5-6 and TRBJ1-1, reads DAGVTQSPTHLIKTRGQQVTLRCSPKSGHDTVSWYQQALGQGPQFIFQYYEEEERQRGNFPDRFSGHQFPNYSSELNVNALLLGDSALYLCASSAFGGLDTEAFFGQGTRLTVV.